One sample yielded the 3 T cell receptor beta chains listed below, sequenced in a study of cytomegalovirus exposure and HLA in healthy donors. Sequenced by immunoSEQ multiplex PCR; TCRdb stores in-frame clones only, minus some. The sample contains fewer than 150,000 clones, roughly four fifths of which appear only once. What was sequenced was PBMCs. These receptors all stem from a man aged 30 to 39 in good health and CMV-seropositive.

This clone was seen a handful of times. The rearrangement uses TRBV28 and TRBJ2-5, with D maybe TRBD1 (5 bases). The CDR3 loop spans 15 amino acids. The V end lost 7 bases, the J end lost 5 bases, and 20 bases lay between the germline ends. Germline V gene lookup returns CDR1 MDHEN and CDR2 SYDVKM. CDR3 loop: CASIPPGSKGETQYF. CDR3 nucleotides: TGTGCCAGCATCCCCCCAGGCAGCAAGGGGGAGACCCAGTACTTC.

The chain employs TRBV30 and TRBJ1-2; tentative D call: TRBD1 (6 bases). The CDR3 runs to 16 residues. Trimming took off 5 bases at V and 2 bases at J, with 21 bases between the two ends. Germline lookup yields CDR1 GTSNPN and CDR2 SVGIG (reference sequence). CDR3 bases: TGTGCCTGGTATTTGGGCAGGGGAATGGTAAACTATGGCTACACCTTC. Translating gives CAWYLGRGMVNYGYTF.

The CDR3 region has the DNA TGCGCCAGCAGCTTAACAGGGGGTCAGCCCCAGCATTTT. Translation gives CASSLTGGQPQHF. V is TRBV5-1 and J is TRBJ1-5; 8 positions match TRBD1. The CDR3 length is 13 residues. Germline V gene data show CDR1 as SGHRS and CDR2 as YFSETQ. V lost 2 bases and J lost 6; bases outside the gene matches: 1.